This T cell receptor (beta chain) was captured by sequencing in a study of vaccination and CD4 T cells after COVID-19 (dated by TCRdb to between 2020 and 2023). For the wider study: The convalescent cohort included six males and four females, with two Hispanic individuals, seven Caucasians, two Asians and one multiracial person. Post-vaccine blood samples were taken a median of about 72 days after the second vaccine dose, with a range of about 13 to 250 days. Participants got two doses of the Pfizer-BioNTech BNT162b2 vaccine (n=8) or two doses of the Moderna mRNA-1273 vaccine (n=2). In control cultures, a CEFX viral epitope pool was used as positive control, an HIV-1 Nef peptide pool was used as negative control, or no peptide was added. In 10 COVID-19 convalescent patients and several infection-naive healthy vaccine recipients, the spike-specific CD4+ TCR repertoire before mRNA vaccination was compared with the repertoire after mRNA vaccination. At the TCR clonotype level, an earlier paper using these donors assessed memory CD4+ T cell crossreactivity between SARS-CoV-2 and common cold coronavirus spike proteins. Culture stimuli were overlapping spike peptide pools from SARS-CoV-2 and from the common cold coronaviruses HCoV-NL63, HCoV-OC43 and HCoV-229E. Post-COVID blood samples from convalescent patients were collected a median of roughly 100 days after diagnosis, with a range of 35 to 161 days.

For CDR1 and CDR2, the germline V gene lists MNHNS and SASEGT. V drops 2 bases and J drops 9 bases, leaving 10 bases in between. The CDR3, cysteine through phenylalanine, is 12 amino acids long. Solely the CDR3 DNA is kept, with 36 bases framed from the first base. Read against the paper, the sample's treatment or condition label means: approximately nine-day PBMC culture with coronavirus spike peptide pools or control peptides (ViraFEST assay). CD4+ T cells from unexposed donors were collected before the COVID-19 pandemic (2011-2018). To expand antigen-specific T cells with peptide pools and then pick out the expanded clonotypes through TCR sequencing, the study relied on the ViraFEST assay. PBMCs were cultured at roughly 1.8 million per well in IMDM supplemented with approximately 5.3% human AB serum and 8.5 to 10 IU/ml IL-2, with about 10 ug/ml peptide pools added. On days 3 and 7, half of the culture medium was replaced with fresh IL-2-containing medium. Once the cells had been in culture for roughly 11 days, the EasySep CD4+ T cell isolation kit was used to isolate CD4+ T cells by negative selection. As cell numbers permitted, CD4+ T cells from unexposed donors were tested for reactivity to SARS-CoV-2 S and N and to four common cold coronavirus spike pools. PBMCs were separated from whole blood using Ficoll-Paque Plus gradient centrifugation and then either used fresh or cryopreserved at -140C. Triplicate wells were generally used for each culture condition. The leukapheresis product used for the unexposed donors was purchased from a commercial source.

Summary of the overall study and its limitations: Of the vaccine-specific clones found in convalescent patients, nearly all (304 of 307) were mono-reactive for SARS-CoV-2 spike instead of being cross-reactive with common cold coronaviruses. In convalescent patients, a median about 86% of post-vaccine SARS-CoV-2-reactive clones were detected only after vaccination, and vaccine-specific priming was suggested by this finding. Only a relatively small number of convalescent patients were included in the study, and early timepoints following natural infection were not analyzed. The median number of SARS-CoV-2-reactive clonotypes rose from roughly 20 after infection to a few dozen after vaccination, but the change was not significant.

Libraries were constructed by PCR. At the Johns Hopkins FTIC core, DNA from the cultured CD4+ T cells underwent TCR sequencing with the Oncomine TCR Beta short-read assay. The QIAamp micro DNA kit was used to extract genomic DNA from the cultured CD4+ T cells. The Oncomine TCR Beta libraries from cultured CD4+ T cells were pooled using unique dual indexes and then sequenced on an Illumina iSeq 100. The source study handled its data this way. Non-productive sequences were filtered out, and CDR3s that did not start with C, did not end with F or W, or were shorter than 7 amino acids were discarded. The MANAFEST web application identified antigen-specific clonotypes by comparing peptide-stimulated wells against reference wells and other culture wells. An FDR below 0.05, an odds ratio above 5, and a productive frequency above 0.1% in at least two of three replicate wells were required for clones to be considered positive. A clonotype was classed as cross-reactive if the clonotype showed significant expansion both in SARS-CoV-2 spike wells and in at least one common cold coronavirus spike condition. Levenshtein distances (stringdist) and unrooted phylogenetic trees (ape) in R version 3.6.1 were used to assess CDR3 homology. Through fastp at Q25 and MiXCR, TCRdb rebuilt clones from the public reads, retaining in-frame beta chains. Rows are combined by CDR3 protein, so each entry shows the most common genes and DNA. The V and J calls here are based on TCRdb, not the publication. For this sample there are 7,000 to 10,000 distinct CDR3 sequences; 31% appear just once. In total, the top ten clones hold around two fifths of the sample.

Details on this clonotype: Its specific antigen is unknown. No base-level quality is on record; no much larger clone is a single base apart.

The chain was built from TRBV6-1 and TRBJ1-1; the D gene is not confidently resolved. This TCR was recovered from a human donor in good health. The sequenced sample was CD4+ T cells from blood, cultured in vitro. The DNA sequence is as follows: TGTGCCAGCAGTGAAAGGCAGGATAAAGCTTTCTTT. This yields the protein CASSERQDKAFF.